Listed below are T cell receptor beta chains from one sample, sequenced in a study of blood T cell repertoires in COVID-19. Measured with immunoSEQ multiplex PCR; TCRdb has only the in-frame clones, and not every one. The profile covers about 430,000 clones, with 85% to 90% appearing a single time and 0.95% to 1.3% taken by the ten largest. Sequencing was performed on PBMCs or T cells enriched from blood (not recorded which). Receptor source: a man aged 25 to 40 who had recovered from COVID-19. Each CDR3 is given with its conserved first and last residue. D genes are given only for firm matches. Only some rows state a clone size, as once, few, many or a class for expanded clones.

size,J,V,D,DNA,CDR3
NA,TRBJ1-5,TRBV27,NA,TGTGCCAGCAGTGCTCAGGGGTGGATCGGACAGCCCCAGCATTTT,CASSAQGWIGQPQHF
NA,TRBJ1-6,TRBV28,NA,TGTGCCAGCAGCCAACCCAGGGATTCACCCCTCCACTTT,CASSQPRDSPLHF
NA,TRBJ2-7,TRBV19,TRBD2,TGTGCCAGTAGTTTGGGACTAGCGGGAGACTACGAGCAGTACTTC,CASSLGLAGDYEQYF
NA,TRBJ2-5,TRBV6-5,TRBD1,TGTGCCAGCAGTTCCCCAGGGGGAGAGACCCAGTACTTC,CASSSPGGETQYF
NA,TRBJ1-2,TRBV27,NA,TGTGCCAGCAGTTTAAAGGGAGGCTATGGCTACACCTTC,CASSLKGGYGYTF
once,TRBJ2-7,TRBV3-1/TRBV3-2,TRBD2,TGTGCCAGCAGCCAAATAGCGGGAGGTGCCTACGAGCAGTACTTC,CASSQIAGGAYEQYF
NA,TRBJ2-7,TRBV27,TRBD1,TGTGCCAGCAGGAGGACAGGGGGCTACGAGCAGTACTTC,CASRRTGGYEQYF
NA,TRBJ2-2,TRBV5-1,NA,TGCGCCAGCAGCTCTTCCGGGAGAGCCACCGGGGAGCTGTTTTTT,CASSSSGRATGELFF
NA,TRBJ2-5,TRBV18,NA,TGTGCCAGCTCACCAGTTTTAGGGGGACCCCAAGAGACCCAGTACTTC,CASSPVLGGPQETQYF
NA,TRBJ2-3,TRBV11-2,NA,TGTGCCAGCAGCTTAATCTCAGATACGCAGTATTTT,CASSLISDTQYF
few,TRBJ1-6,TRBV30,TRBD1,TGTGCCTGGAGTGTGCCCGCTAGGACAGGATTTAATTCACCCCTCCACTTT,CAWSVPARTGFNSPLHF
NA,TRBJ1-1,TRBV7-8,NA,TGTGCCAGCAGCTTAGTAGGGGGTGGTAGGGAGGGCTTGAACACTGAAGCTTTCTTT,CASSLVGGGREGLNTEAFF
NA,TRBJ2-4,TRBV5-1,TRBD1,TGCGCCAGCAGACCCGGGACAGCCACTACGGTGGGCATTCAGTACTTC,CASRPGTATTVGIQYF
NA,TRBJ2-1,TRBV27,TRBD2,TGTGCCAGCAGGGATGGGGGGACTAGAGCCTTTAATGAGCAGTTCTTC,CASRDGGTRAFNEQFF
NA,TRBJ1-2,TRBV19,TRBD1,TGTGCCAGTAGTAATACAGGGGGCCAGAGCTATGGCTACACCTTC,CASSNTGGQSYGYTF
NA,TRBJ1-2,TRBV29-1,NA,TGCAGCGGCCTAGCTAACTATGGCTACACCTTC,CSGLANYGYTF
NA,TRBJ2-7,TRBV7-8,TRBD1,TGTGCCAGCAGCCCCCGACAGGGCAGGGGGTACTACGAGCAGTACTTC,CASSPRQGRGYYEQYF
NA,TRBJ1-2,TRBV5-1,TRBD1,TGCGCCAGCAGCCAGGGACAGGGGGCCAGAGCTAACTATGGCTACACCTTC,CASSQGQGARANYGYTF
NA,TRBJ1-3,TRBV28,NA,TGTGCCAGCAGTTTAAACTCAGGCTCTGGAAACACCATATATTTT,CASSLNSGSGNTIYF
NA,TRBJ1-6,TRBV18,NA,TGTGCCAGCTCACCATTGGAGGGAGGCAATTCACCCCTCCACTTT,CASSPLEGGNSPLHF
NA,TRBJ1-2,TRBV19,TRBD1,TGTGCCAGTAGTATAGGCCGGGACAGGAATGGCTACACCTTC,CASSIGRDRNGYTF
NA,TRBJ2-4,TRBV25-1,TRBD2,TGTGCCAGCAGTGTAGCGGGAGGGCAAAACATTCAGTACTTC,CASSVAGGQNIQYF